The subject of this entry is one TCR beta chain. Its antigen target is currently unknown. No much larger clone is present one base from it, and per-base qualities are unavailable. The CDR3 measures 11 amino acids from cysteine to phenylalanine. CDR3 DNA is the only sequence kept; it has 33 bases, read in frame from the first base. The trim is 1 base for V and 14 bases for J, with a gap of 6 bases between the germline ends. CDR1 SGHDN and CDR2 FVKESK are derived from the germline V gene. This entry comes from a study of OX40 agonist ivuxolimab in advanced cancers. Concerning the study at large: Ivuxolimab was a fully human IgG2 agonistic monoclonal antibody targeting the costimulatory receptor OX40 (CD134). The monotherapy dose-escalation portion (N of about 57 patients) of the phase I ivuxolimab trial is reported in the paper. In the dose-escalation cohort, approximately 82% of patients were male, and the mean age was around 60 years, with a range of roughly 20 to 80. Intravenous ivuxolimab was administered to patients every 2 weeks at six dose levels: 0.01, 0.1, 0.3, 1.5, 3 and 10 mg/kg. Prior anti-PD-1, anti-PD-L1 or anti-CTLA-4 therapy was permitted, and 40% of dose-escalation patients had received checkpoint inhibitors. Partial responses were achieved by three dose-escalation patients, of whom one had hepatocellular carcinoma and two had cutaneous melanoma. Of the roughly 53 patients in dose escalation, about 20 had hepatocellular carcinoma, roughly 15 had melanoma, 9 had renal cell carcinoma and 9 had head and neck cancer. Peripheral TCRbeta sequencing was intended to test whether TCR sequence diversity was altered and clonal T-cell expansion was caused by ivuxolimab.

Study-level results and caveats: Clonal expansion of both CD4+ and CD8+ blood T cells was observed from baseline to week 6 at doses 0.1 to 3.0 mg/kg. Low levels of normalized T-cell clonal expansion were also seen in some patients who did not respond. Antigen specificity was not determined for the clonally expanded peripheral T cells. In the 0.1-3.0 mg/kg groups, partial responders were among the patients with the lowest normalized peripheral clonal expansion, particularly in CD8+ T cells. After ivuxolimab, more expanded clones were found on average in CD8+ T cells than in CD4+ T cells.

Patients with autoimmune disease history or receiving systemic immunosuppression were excluded from the trial. In every dose cohort, peripheral blood was drawn for TCR sequencing at baseline, cycle 4 day 1, and cycle 7 day 1. The samples were taken from a phase I, first-in-human, multicenter, open-label dose-escalation trial of ivuxolimab. Adults with locally advanced or metastatic melanoma, renal cell carcinoma, hepatocellular carcinoma or head and neck squamous cell carcinoma were enrolled in the trial. CD4+ and CD8+ T cells were sorted separately from peripheral blood before TCR sequencing. To sequence the TCRbeta CDR3 region, genomic DNA was isolated from the sorted cells. The immunoSEQ Assay was used to sequence the TCRbeta CDR3 regions. In TCRdb, the immuneACCESS table is reduced to in-frame sequences with V and J assigned. These tables do not hold every clone; where another copy was compared, an unresolved V gene accounts for under half, and the others remain unexplained. In all, the sample holds about 61,000 clones, and over 80% of those were seen once. The ten largest clones add up to approximately 23% of the sample.

This receptor was obtained from an adult with an advanced solid tumor such as melanoma, head and neck, liver or kidney cancer. Specimen: CD4+ or CD8+ T cells sorted from blood, collected in a trial of the OX40 agonist ivuxolimab. This receptor chain uses TRBV14 and TRBJ1-6; too little of a D gene remains to name it. The bases read TGTGCCAGCAGCCAAGGGGGTACCCTCCACTTT. Translated, this is CASSQGGTLHF.